The clone carrying this T cell receptor beta chain has a handful of counts. Its specificity is not known. The study reverse transcribed the entire isolated RNA, so it sequenced expressed TCRB transcripts. Naive, central memory and regulatory T cell samples produced a mean of about 3.5 million reads. TCRdb keeps only in-frame clones here, not all; method: immunoSEQ multiplex PCR. This sample has under 900,000 clones, with about a sixth found just once. This specimen comes from a study of beta chain features in type 1 diabetes. Findings and limits, study-wide: A definitive answer on HLA type influencing TCRB rearrangement was not reached here. Sequencing from cDNA could over-represent high-TCR-expressing cells.

CDR1 is LNHDA, CDR2 SQIVND, per germline (reference sequence). The ends were cut back, 4 bases at V and 5 bases at J, with 17 bases in the middle. The CDR3 loop spans 15 amino acids. Sorting based on CD45RO/CCR7/CD25/CD127/CD95/CD27 separated CD4+ naive, central memory, regulatory and stem cell-like memory cells. The chain has TRBV19 and TRBJ2-5, with D maybe TRBD2 (6 bases). This sequence was found in a woman under 30 in good health. The sequenced sample consisted of naive CD4+ T cells from blood. The CDR3 is CASSTLSAGLETQYF. The CDR3 nucleotides read TGTGCCAGTAGTACCCTCTCGGCGGGACTGGAGACCCAGTACTTC.